The rows below give T cell receptor beta chains drawn from one sample of a study of T cell repertoires in cytomegalovirus infection. Their cognate antigens are unknown. TCRdb reprocessed the reads with MiXCR, giving one entry per CDR3 protein. The sample holds 650,000 to 850,000 distinct CDR3 sequences; about 27% are singletons and the top ten take around 12%. The specimen was cultured CD8+ T cells from PBMCs, collected from culture after CMV antigen stimulation. The receptors derive from a human donor in good health (CMV status not recorded). Some clones in this sample may be carry-over from other donors' samples. Each CDR3 is given with its conserved first and last residue. D genes are given only for firm matches. Size is stated for part of the rows, as once, few or many counts, or as a class when the clone is expanded.

abundance,v_gene,j_gene,d_gene,CDR3aa,CDR3nt
-,TRBV5-1,TRBJ2-7,TRBD1,CASSFGTEGAYEQYF,TGCGCCAGCAGCTTCGGGACAGAGGGTGCCTACGAGCAGTACTTC
-,TRBV19,TRBJ2-5,TRBD2,CASSIVLAVGETQYF,TGTGCCAGTAGTATAGTGCTAGCGGTAGGAGAGACCCAGTACTTC
many,TRBV7-6,TRBJ2-2,-,CASSWGSGELFF,TGTGCCAGCAGCTGGGGATCCGGGGAGCTGTTTTTT
-,TRBV12-3/TRBV12-4,TRBJ1-1,-,CASSQSRELNTEAFF,TGTGCCAGCAGCCAATCCCGGGAATTGAACACTGAAGCTTTCTTT
-,TRBV20-1,TRBJ2-7,TRBD2,CSARSVGLAGYEQYF,TGCAGTGCTAGGTCGGTGGGACTAGCGGGGTACGAGCAGTACTTC
-,TRBV7-6,TRBJ1-2,TRBD1,CASSYSGGADYGYTF,TGTGCCAGCAGCTACTCAGGGGGCGCGGACTATGGCTACACCTTC
-,TRBV27,TRBJ1-6,-,CASSLGPDRRSPLHF,TGTGCCAGCAGTTTAGGACCGGATAGGCGTTCACCCCTCCACTTT
few,TRBV5-1,TRBJ2-1,-,CASSSKGSYNEQFF,TGCGCCAGCAGCTCGAAGGGGTCCTACAATGAGCAGTTCTTC
many,TRBV7-2,TRBJ1-2,-,CASRKEEDYGYTF,TGTGCCAGCAGAAAAGAGGAAGACTATGGCTACACCTTC
few,TRBV27,TRBJ1-2,-,CASSLTGGLRYGYTF,TGTGCCAGCAGTTTAACAGGTGGCCTGCGCTATGGCTACACCTTC
-,TRBV27,TRBJ2-1,-,CASSLIRGAYNEQFF,TGTGCCAGCAGCCTCATCAGGGGCGCATACAATGAGCAGTTCTTC
-,TRBV7-6,TRBJ2-2,-,CASSLAKGPGELFF,TGTGCCAGCAGCTTAGCGAAGGGCCCCGGGGAGCTGTTTTTT
few,TRBV6-1,TRBJ1-2,TRBD1,CASRDRDLSGYTF,TGTGCCAGCAGGGACAGGGACTTGAGTGGCTACACCTTC
-,TRBV4-1,TRBJ1-2,-,CASSQAPLGGVYGYTF,TGCGCCAGCAGCCAAGCCCCTTTGGGGGGTGTGTATGGCTACACCTTC
few,TRBV7-9,TRBJ2-5,-,CASSYTRETQYF,TGTGCCAGCAGCTATACCCGAGAGACCCAGTACTTC
many,TRBV7-2,TRBJ1-2,-,CASRSGGKSGYTF,TGTGCCAGCAGGTCCGGGGGCAAGAGTGGCTACACCTTC
-,TRBV7-9,TRBJ2-7,TRBD1,CASSLWVGGAHEQYF,TGTGCCAGCAGCTTATGGGTAGGGGGCGCCCACGAGCAGTACTTC
-,TRBV5-6,TRBJ2-1,-,CASSFLQGKDEQFF,TGTGCCAGCAGCTTCCTACAGGGCAAGGATGAGCAGTTCTTC
few,TRBV4-2,TRBJ1-1,-,CASSRLQGNTEAFF,TGTGCCAGCAGCCGACTACAGGGAAACACTGAAGCTTTCTTT
few,TRBV6-2/TRBV6-3,TRBJ1-1,-,CASSIRGGDYTSEAFF,TGTGCCAGCAGTATACGGGGAGGGGACTACACCTCTGAAGCTTTCTTT
-,TRBV28,TRBJ2-3,-,CASSSIYGRGGTDTQYF,TGTGCCAGCAGCAGTATTTATGGGCGGGGTGGCACAGATACGCAGTATTTT
-,TRBV9,TRBJ2-7,-,CASSVVTSLEQYF,TGTGCCAGCAGCGTAGTTACGAGCCTGGAGCAGTACTTC
few,TRBV27,TRBJ2-5,TRBD1,CASSSPGQGGETQYF,TGTGCCAGCAGTTCCCCGGGACAGGGAGGGGAGACCCAGTACTTC
-,TRBV7-9,TRBJ2-5,-,CASSRTDVRAQYF,TGTGCCAGCAGCAGGACGGACGTAAGGGCCCAGTACTTC
-,TRBV29-1,TRBJ2-3,-,CSVYKTGNTDTQYF,TGCAGCGTTTATAAAACAGGGAACACAGATACGCAGTATTTT
-,TRBV15,TRBJ2-6,-,CATSRDIGVALSGANVLTF,TGTGCCACCAGCAGAGATATAGGGGTCGCACTATCTGGGGCCAACGTCCTGACTTTC
-,TRBV9,TRBJ1-4,TRBD1,CASSVDGWEGASANEKLFF,TGTGCCAGCAGCGTAGATGGTTGGGAGGGGGCGTCGGCTAATGAAAAACTGTTTTTT
-,TRBV20-1,TRBJ2-7,-,CSARVAGETYEQYF,TGCAGTGCTAGAGTGGCAGGGGAAACGTACGAGCAGTACTTC
-,TRBV6-2/TRBV6-3,TRBJ2-1,-,CASTSGGSGYNEQFF,TGTGCCAGCACTTCTGGGGGTTCCGGGTACAATGAGCAGTTCTTC
-,TRBV28,TRBJ2-1,-,CASSFLEVHNEQFF,TGTGCCAGCAGTTTCCTGGAGGTCCACAATGAGCAGTTCTTC
many,TRBV7-2,TRBJ1-6,-,CASSLASDRPYNSPLHF,TGTGCCAGCAGCTTAGCAAGTGACAGGCCCTATAATTCACCCCTCCACTTT
-,TRBV15,TRBJ2-5,TRBD1,CATSRVRTGYRETQYF,TGTGCCACCAGCAGAGTTAGGACAGGGTATAGAGAGACCCAGTACTTC
-,TRBV13,TRBJ2-4,TRBD1,CASSLAGQENIQYF,TGTGCCAGCAGCTTAGCTGGACAGGAAAACATTCAGTACTTC
-,TRBV9,TRBJ2-1,TRBD1,CASSPRGRSEQFF,TGTGCCAGCAGCCCGAGGGGGCGGAGTGAGCAGTTCTTC
-,TRBV19,TRBJ1-5,-,CASRMRTDSNQPQHF,TGTGCCAGTAGAATGAGGACAGATAGCAATCAGCCCCAGCATTTT
-,TRBV27,TRBJ2-7,-,CASSFHRRGRYEQYF,TGTGCCAGCAGTTTCCACCGGCGGGGGCGCTACGAGCAGTACTTC